These 27 T cell receptor beta chains share one sample of origin, sequenced in a study of beta chain features in type 1 diabetes. cDNA synthesis used the whole RNA isolate, giving expressed TCRB sequences. The assay was immunoSEQ multiplex PCR, and TCRdb's table has in-frame clones only and misses some. This sample has roughly 170,000 clones, with more than 10% found just once. Sequenced input: central memory CD4+ T cells from blood. The receptors stem from a woman between 18 and 29 years old in good health.

This clone was counted between two and nine times. CDR3 nucleotide sequence: TGCAGCGTTGAAGAACCGTGGGGACAGGGTGGAAAACATTCCTACGAGCAGTACTTC. Residues: CSVEEPWGQGGKHSYEQYF. The chain uses TRBV29-1 and TRBJ2-7, with 9 positions matching TRBD1. Germline assignment: CDR1 SQVTM and CDR2 ANQGSEA. J was trimmed by 1 base and V by 0 bases; bases with no gene match: 16. The CDR3 is made up of 19 amino acids.

This clone was observed a handful of times. The rearrangement uses TRBV30 and TRBJ1-1, with D tentatively TRBD1 (6 bases). Germline CDR1 GTSNPN, CDR2 SVGIG (reference sequence). This CDR3 contains 15 residues. Trimming removed 4 bases from V and 4 bases from J, with 19 bases in between. CDR3 nucleotide sequence: TGTGCCTGGATAGGGATGGACAGTAAGTTCACTGAAGCTTTCTTT. It translates to CAWIGMDSKFTEAFF.

This clone was observed at least ten times. The gene calls are TRBV21-1 and TRBJ2-1; the table's TRBD1 call for D was not verified on the DNA. TRBV21-1 is designated a pseudogene. The CDR3 sequence is 9 residues long. The CDR3 spells CATCSEQFF. In nucleotides, the CDR3 is TGTGCCACCTGCAGTGAGCAGTTCTTC.

The table lists this clone with a few counts. V usage is TRBV4-3 and J usage is TRBJ2-2, with TRBD1 matching 7 bases. J was trimmed by 4 bases and V by 0 bases; bases with no gene match: 5. Germline CDR1 reads LGHNA; CDR2 reads YSLEER. The CDR3 sequence is 16 residues long. The CDR3 region has the DNA TGCGCCAGCAGCCAAGAACCACAGGGGCCCACCGGGGAGCTGTTTTTT. Encoded protein: CASSQEPQGPTGELFF.

This clone turned up a few times. The chain uses TRBV28 and TRBJ2-3; 11 bases line up with TRBD2. The CDR3 consists of 16 residues. The J segment lost 6 bases and the V segment lost 3 bases, leaving 8 bases of the junction unmatched. The germline CDR1 and CDR2 sequences are MDHEN and SYDVKM. As DNA, the CDR3 is TGTGCCAGCAGTTTTCGACTAGCGGGATTCGGGGATACGCAGTATTTT. Amino acids: CASSFRLAGFGDTQYF.

The chain uses TRBV27 and TRBJ2-3; 7 nucleotides align to TRBD1. CDR3 size: 13 residues. Looked up from germline, CDR1 is MNHEY and CDR2 is SMNVEV (reference sequence). V gave up 6 bases and J gave up 2 bases; unmatched junction bases: 2. Here the CDR3 DNA reads TGTGCCAGCAGGGGACAGATCACAGATACGCAGTATTTT. This encodes CASRGQITDTQYF.

In its sample, this clone was seen a few times. The chain joins TRBV11-2 to TRBJ2-3; 7 bases align to TRBD1. This CDR3 is built from 14 residues. J lost 3 bases, V lost 10 bases, and 10 bases had no gene match. CDR1 SGHAT and CDR2 FQNNGV come from the germline V gene. The CDR3 loop is CATTKGAQTDTQYF. CDR3 coding DNA: TGTGCCACTACGAAGGGGGCGCAAACAGATACGCAGTATTTT.

This clone was counted only a few times. This rearrangement joins TRBV11-3 to TRBJ2-1; TRBD1 aligns across 8 bases. Germline CDR1 and CDR2: SGHNT and YENEEA. The CDR3 has 13 amino acids. Trimming cost V 5 bases and J 9 bases; bases outside gene matches: 6. The CDR3 protein is CASSGQGRGEQFF. The CDR3 nucleotides read TGTGCCAGCAGCGGACAGGGCCGGGGTGAGCAGTTCTTC.

The chain employs TRBV28 and TRBJ1-1, with D possibly matching TRBD1 (5 bases). From germline, CDR1 is MDHEN and CDR2 SYDVKM. V was clipped by 4 bases and J by 0 bases, with 12 bases between them. The CDR3 runs 15 residues. The CDR3 nucleotides are TGTGCCAGCAGTTCCAGCGGGACCCTGAACACTGAAGCTTTCTTT. It encodes CASSSSGTLNTEAFF.

This chain uses TRBV15 with TRBJ2-5; the D is unclear. In germline, CDR1 is LNHNV, CDR2 YYDKDF (reference sequence). This CDR3 has 14 amino acids. Trimming took 0 bases from V and 4 from J, leaving 9 bases between them. The CDR3 region is CATSRDFAAETQYF. CDR3 in DNA: TGTGCCACCAGCAGAGATTTTGCGGCAGAGACCCAGTACTTC.

This clone was observed a few times. The rearrangement uses TRBV7-8 and TRBJ2-1, with 9 nucleotides matching TRBD1. There are 14 residues in the CDR3. Trimming took 5 bases from V and 5 from J; bases not matched to a gene: 4. CDR1 SGHVS and CDR2 FQNEAQ come from the germline V gene. Here the CDR3 DNA reads TGTGCCAGCAGCCTGGACAGGGGCAACAATGAGCAGTTCTTC. Its translation: CASSLDRGNNEQFF. Full variable domain (rest looked up from reference TRBV7-8 and TRBJ2-1): GAGVSQSPRYKVAKRGQDVALRCDPISGHVSLFWYQQALGQGPEFLTYFQNEAQLDKSGLPSDRFFAERPEGSVSTLKIQRTQQEDSAVYLCASSLDRGNNEQFFGPGTRLTVL.

The chain joins TRBV5-1 to TRBJ1-5, with D unresolved. The length of the CDR3 is 15 residues. The germline V gene encodes CDR1 SGHRS and CDR2 YFSETQ. Trimming pared 0 bases from V and 9 bases from J, leaving 16 bases between. This CDR3 is CASSLGPGGPTPQHF. The DNA for the CDR3 is TGCGCCAGCAGCTTGGGTCCAGGAGGGCCCACGCCCCAGCATTTT.

The CDR3 DNA reads TGTGCCATCAGTTCACAGGGTTACTCTGAAGCTTTCTTT. As protein: CAISSQGYSEAFF. V usage is TRBV10-3 and J usage is TRBJ1-1; weak D call: TRBD1 (6 bases). This CDR3 comprises 13 residues. Germline V gives CDR1 ENHRY, CDR2 SYGVKD. The ends were cut back, 5 bases at V and 6 bases at J, with 13 bases in the middle.

The chain recombines TRBV7-9 with TRBJ1-2, with a tentative D call TRBD1 (6 bases). V was pared by 4 bases and J by 8 bases, with 14 bases between. CDR1 and CDR2 from the germline V gene are SEHNR and FQNEAQ (reference sequence). CDR3 size: 13 residues. For the CDR3, the DNA is TGTGCCAGCAGCTCTAACAGGGTCGAAGGCTACACCTTC. It codes for CASSSNRVEGYTF.

This clone was seen more than once but under ten times. The V gene is TRBV5-1, the J gene TRBJ2-3; 13 bases agree with TRBD2. The CDR3 has 16 amino acids. The ends lost 4 bases at V and 3 bases at J; junction bases unmatched: 5. The germline CDR1 and CDR2 sequences are SGHRS and YFSETQ. The CDR3 bases are TGCGCCAGCAGCGACGGGACTAGCGGGATGACAGATACGCAGTATTTT. Its protein product is CASSDGTSGMTDTQYF.

This chain connects TRBV2 to TRBJ2-3; tentative D call: TRBD2 (6 bases). The germline V and J ends were trimmed by 7 bases and 4 bases, with 15 bases remaining between them. CDR1 is SNHLY and CDR2 is FYNNEI in the germline V gene. The CDR3 has 14 residues. In DNA form, the CDR3 reads TGTGCCAGCACCAGGGAGGTTTGGGCAGATACGCAGTATTTT. It yields the protein CASTREVWADTQYF.

The chain couples TRBV30 to TRBJ2-3; tentatively, D is TRBD2 (6 bases). V lost 4 bases and J 6 bases, leaving 17 bases between the germline ends. This CDR3 has 14 amino acids. From germline, CDR1 is GTSNPN and CDR2 SVGIG (reference sequence). The CDR3 reads CAWTFPGEWDTQYF. The CDR3, as DNA: TGTGCCTGGACCTTCCCGGGGGAGTGGGATACGCAGTATTTT.

V gene TRBV4-1 combines with J gene TRBJ1-2; D unclear. The CDR3 has 15 residues. With 1 base removed from V and 3 bases from J, the gap between germline ends came to 12 bases. The germline CDR1 and CDR2 sequences are MGHRA and YSYEKL. CDR3 residues: CASSQGIRRDYGYTF. The DNA of the CDR3 is TGCGCCAGCAGCCAAGGGATCCGGCGGGACTATGGCTACACCTTC.

The chain carries TRBV27 and TRBJ2-7; 9 bases line up with TRBD1. The CDR3 runs 17 residues. Per the germline V gene, CDR1 is MNHEY and CDR2 is SMNVEV (reference sequence). The V and J ends lost 6 bases and 1 base, in that order; junction bases with no gene match: 13. CDR3 DNA sequence: TGTGCCAGCAGCCGACAACCCACCGGGACAGGGTCCTACGAGCAGTACTTC. It translates to CASSRQPTGTGSYEQYF.

The table lists this clone with a few counts. The final CDR3 position lacks the conserved phenylalanine or tryptophan, pointing to a likely read error. The gene calls are TRBV18 and TRBJ1-1; possible D gene TRBD1, 6 bases. The CDR3 sequence is 14 residues long. Germline CDR1 is KGHSH and CDR2 is LQKENI. Deletions cut 4 bases from V and 1 base from J, with 10 bases between. CDR3 loop: CASSQDRQNTEAFL. CDR3 bases: TGTGCCAGCTCACAGGACAGACAGAACACTGAAGCTTTCCTT.

The rearrangement links TRBV29-1 to TRBJ2-7; possibly TRBD2 for D (6 bases). This CDR3 contains 12 residues. Germline CDR1 and CDR2: SQVTM and ANQGSEA. V was shortened by 6 bases and J by 0 bases, with 9 bases between the two germline ends. The CDR3 loop is CSVGRSSYEQYF. DNA of the CDR3: TGCAGCGTCGGGAGATCCTCCTACGAGCAGTACTTC.

The V and J genes are TRBV15 and TRBJ1-1; D possibly corresponds to TRBD1 (5 bases). Trimming cost V 8 bases and J 0 bases, with 10 bases left between them. Germline lookup yields CDR1 LNHNV and CDR2 YYDKDF (reference sequence). The CDR3 length is 13 residues. CDR3 amino acids: CATSRGMNTEAFF. The CDR3, as DNA: TGTGCCACCTCGCGGGGGATGAACACTGAAGCTTTCTTT.

The chain combines TRBV7-3 with TRBJ1-2, with TRBD1 identical over 7 bases. There are 17 residues in the CDR3. V dropped 2 bases and J dropped 4; count of bases not matched to a gene: 13. Germline values: CDR1 SGHTA, CDR2 FQGTGA. The CDR3 sequence is CASSLLAHSQGSYGYTF. CDR3 DNA: TGTGCCAGCAGCTTACTGGCCCACTCACAGGGGAGCTATGGCTACACCTTC.

J is TRBJ2-1 and V is TRBV7-3; D is unresolved. Germline CDR1 SGHTA, CDR2 FQGTGA. The CDR3 has 11 amino acids. V was shortened by 4 bases and J by 5 bases, with 3 bases between the two germline ends. CDR3 loop: CASSSHNEQFF. The CDR3, as DNA: TGTGCCAGCAGCTCTCACAATGAGCAGTTCTTC.

At least ten counts were recorded for this clone. The gene calls are TRBV5-4 and TRBJ2-5, with D possibly TRBD1 on 5 matching bases. The V end lost 0 bases, the J end lost 2 bases, and 17 bases lay between the germline ends. The germline V gene has CDR1 SGHNT and CDR2 YYREEE (reference sequence). The CDR3 is made up of 17 amino acids. The CDR3 loop is CASSLAGSRQRQETQYF. The CDR3 DNA is TGTGCCAGCAGCTTGGCCGGTAGTAGACAGCGTCAAGAGACCCAGTACTTC.

The chain uses TRBV11-2 and TRBJ1-2; 11 bases align to TRBD1. Germline V gene lookup returns CDR1 SGHAT and CDR2 FQNNGV. This CDR3 is built from 15 residues. V gave up 5 bases and J gave up 4 bases; unmatched junction bases: 6. Here the CDR3 reads CASSRPGQGAYGYTF. The DNA for the CDR3 is TGTGCCAGCAGCCGTCCAGGACAGGGGGCCTATGGCTACACCTTC.

This clone appeared a few times. The sample carries other DNA sequences with the same CDR3. CDR3 nucleotides: TGCGCCAGCAGCCCCGGACAGGGGAATGAAAAACTGTTTTTT. Translation: CASSPGQGNEKLFF. The rearrangement joins TRBV5-1 to TRBJ1-4, with TRBD1 identical over 9 bases. Germline-derived CDR1 and CDR2 are SGHRS and YFSETQ. V shed 4 bases and J 5 bases; nucleotides not matched to a gene: 3. CDR3 length equals 14 residues.